This TCR beta chain was retrieved from a study of beta chain features in type 1 diabetes. Study in general: In age, gender and cell yields, patients were similar to healthy donors.

This clone was seen only a few times. Its antigen is unidentified. Isolated RNA was reverse transcribed in full, so expressed TCRB transcripts were sequenced. The data were produced by immunoSEQ multiplex PCR, yet TCRdb's version contains in-frame clones alone and is incomplete. The sample carries 140,000 or so clones, about 12% recorded once. With 1 base clipped from V and 0 bases from J, the junction kept 5 bases outside the gene matches. Germline-derived CDR1 and CDR2 are SGHDN and FVKESK. The CDR3 has 16 residues. Study-wide findings and caveats: More deletions and fewer insertions at VDJ junctions were seen in type 1 diabetes patients. Researchers report that Type 1 diabetes patients had moderately but significantly shorter TCRB CDR3s across all four CD4+ subsets.

The specimen sequenced was central memory CD4+ T cells from blood. The TCR was taken from a man in his late teens or twenties with type 1 diabetes. The chain couples TRBV14 to TRBJ2-7, with TRBD2 matching over 8 bases. The CDR3 loop is CASSQVAGGYSYEQYF. The CDR3 coding sequence is TGTGCCAGCAGCCAAGTCGCGGGGGGCTACTCCTACGAGCAGTACTTC. Full variable domain (missing parts from reference TRBV14 and TRBJ2-7): EAGVTQFPSHSVIEKGQTVTLRCDPISGHDNLYWYRRVMGKEIKFLLHFVKESKQDESGMPNNRFLAERTGGTYSTLKVQPAELEDSGVYFCASSQVAGGYSYEQYFGPGTRLTVT.